These 8 T cell receptor beta chains were all obtained from the same sample, sequenced in a study of T cell repertoires in cytomegalovirus infection. In TCRdb, the reads were re-called with MiXCR into one record per CDR3 protein. The sample holds over 90,000 distinct CDR3 sequences, more than 15% seen once. Source material: PBMCs. The receptors stem from a human donor in good health (CMV status not recorded). Some clones in this sample may be carry-over from other donors' samples.

This clonotype was seen many times. V gene TRBV14 combines with J gene TRBJ1-2, with D perhaps matching TRBD1 (5 bases). V was clipped by 4 bases and J by 8 bases, with 11 bases between them. The germline CDR1 and CDR2 sequences are SGHDN and FVKESK. This CDR3 spans 12 amino acids. Written as DNA, the CDR3 is TGTGCCAGCAGCCCCGTAAGGGGCGGCTACACCTTC. Amino acids: CASSPVRGGYTF.

The table lists this clonotype with many counts. The chain is built from TRBV11-2 and TRBJ1-1, with D hard to call. The CDR3 is made up of 13 amino acids. Looked up from germline, CDR1 is SGHAT and CDR2 is FQNNGV. V dropped 5 bases and J dropped 9 bases, with 16 bases sitting between them. CDR3 loop: CASSPTPEQKAFF. CDR3 nucleotide sequence: TGTGCCAGCAGCCCCACCCCAGAGCAGAAAGCTTTCTTT.

Many counts were recorded for this clonotype. This chain joins TRBV7-2 and TRBJ2-2; weak D call: TRBD1 (6 bases). The V gene's germline CDR1 is SGHTA and CDR2 FQGNSA. V was trimmed by 4 bases and J by 8 bases, leaving 11 bases between them. The CDR3 is 13 amino acids. CDR3 in DNA: TGTGCCAGCAGCTCGGACAGTTCAGGGGAGCTGTTTTTT. Its translation is CASSSDSSGELFF.

There are a few counts of this clonotype. The chain carries TRBV19 and TRBJ1-1, with D perhaps matching TRBD1 (6 bases). Per germline, CDR1 LNHDA and CDR2 SQIVND (reference sequence). CDR3 length equals 18 residues. Deletions cut 7 bases from V and 1 base from J, with 25 bases between. DNA of the CDR3: TGTGCCAGTACTAAAAATTCCGCGGGCGACAGGAAGAACACTGAAGCTTTCTTT. Translated, it gives CASTKNSAGDRKNTEAFF.

The chain has TRBV7-9 and TRBJ2-3; TRBD2 matches at 9 bases. Per germline, CDR1 SEHNR and CDR2 FQNEAQ (reference sequence). This CDR3 comprises 14 residues. J was trimmed by 3 bases and V by 7 bases; bases with no gene match: 5. As DNA, the CDR3 is TGTGCCAGCACCCTAGCGGGGAGGACAGATACGCAGTATTTT. As protein: CASTLAGRTDTQYF. Full variable domain (missing parts from reference TRBV7-9 and TRBJ2-3): DTGVSQNPRHKITKRGQNVTFRCDPISEHNRLYWYRQTLGQGPEFLTYFQNEAQLEKSRLLSDRFSAERPKGSFSTLEIQRTEQGDSAMYLCASTLAGRTDTQYFGPGTRLTVL.

This clonotype has more than one count but fewer than ten. The chain is built from TRBV20-1 and TRBJ1-1, with D possibly TRBD1 on 6 matching bases. V shed 0 bases and J shed 5 bases, with 19 bases lying between them. Germline values: CDR1 DFQATT, CDR2 SNEGSKA (reference sequence). This CDR3 is 16 amino acids long. The CDR3 reads CSARDLAGEGTTEAFF. DNA for the CDR3: TGCAGTGCTAGAGATCTGGCAGGGGAGGGTACAACTGAAGCTTTCTTT.

This clonotype has only a few counts. The J gene is TRBJ1-1, the V gene TRBV7-9; 8 nucleotides align to TRBD1. With V trimmed by 2 bases and J by 3 bases, 2 bases remained unmatched. This CDR3 comprises 14 residues. Germline V gene data show CDR1 as SEHNR and CDR2 as FQNEAQ (reference sequence). CDR3 in DNA: TGTGCCAGCAGCTTACAGACAGGGGACACTGAAGCTTTCTTT. Translating it yields CASSLQTGDTEAFF.

This clonotype has only a few counts. The J gene is TRBJ2-1, the V gene TRBV20-1; 10 bases align to TRBD2. The CDR3 has 14 residues. The J segment lost 7 bases and the V segment lost 2 bases, leaving 5 bases of the junction unmatched. Germline V gives CDR1 DFQATT, CDR2 SNEGSKA (reference sequence). This chain's CDR3 is CSARPSGGANEQFF. For the CDR3, the DNA is TGCAGTGCTAGACCCAGCGGGGGGGCAAATGAGCAGTTCTTC.